This TCR beta chain was found in a study of T cells in Graves' hyperthyroidism and ophthalmopathy. Study at large: Blood from the periphery was taken at initial diagnosis, before any treatment. Findings and caveats of the study: From stable hyperthyroidism, ophthalmopathy was set apart by a 13 V-J model.

On this clonotype: Its target is not known.

Trimming removed 3 bases from V and 3 bases from J, with 12 bases in between. CDR3 length equals 14 residues. CDR1 and CDR2 from the germline V gene are ENHRY and SYGVKD. From RNA transcripts, TCR beta CDR3 regions were amplified. With the HTBI primer set, the TCR CDR3 went through a first round of RT-PCR. One entry per CDR3 protein results from TCRdb running MiXCR on the multiplex PCR reads. Of over 650,000 distinct CDR3 sequences listed, about a sixth are singletons. The rearrangement uses TRBV10-3 and TRBJ2-7, with D tentatively TRBD2 (6 bases). The origin of this receptor is a man aged 18 to 29 with Graves' hyperthyroidism. Sequencing input: blood. The CDR3 region is CAISDLLGGYEQYF. DNA for the CDR3: TGTGCCATCAGTGACCTGTTGGGGGGCTACGAGCAGTACTTC.